This T cell receptor (beta chain) was sequenced during a study of blood T cell repertoires in COVID-19. Study in general: Donors in the United States, Italy and Spain gave samples during acute or convalescent COVID-19. PBMCs, B-cell-depleted T cells, or T cells provided the cDNA or gDNA that made up the material.

Study processing details: Scientists estimated how many nucleated cells there were by amplifying reference gene primers. Some clones are missing from TCRdb's copy, which holds only in-frame ones; the method was immunoSEQ multiplex PCR. Clone size and the V and J calls come from that table; the DNA yielded D and trimming. This sample has around 58,000 clones; nearly 90% occur once, and the top ten carry 10% to 15%. CDR1 and CDR2 from the germline V gene are MNHEY and SVGAGI. The J segment lost 0 bases and the V segment lost 10 bases, leaving 3 bases of the junction unmatched. The CDR3 spans 15 residues. This clone was recorded once.

The specimen sequenced was peripheral blood. The source is a man in his 60s with active COVID-19. The genes are TRBV6-5 and TRBJ2-1; 13 bases map to TRBD2. The DNA of the CDR3 is TGTGCCACAAGACTAGCGGGGGGCTCCTACAATGAGCAGTTCTTC. Translation: CATRLAGGSYNEQFF.